Each of the 7 T cell receptor beta chains below was sequenced from the same sample in a study of blood T cell repertoires in COVID-19. Only in-frame clones appear in the TCRdb table, and some are missing; sequencing was by immunoSEQ multiplex PCR. The table has 85,000 to 100,000 clones, less than 90% seen once; the top ten hold about 7.2%. The sequenced sample consisted of peripheral blood. These receptors came from a man aged 55 to 70 with acute or convalescent COVID-19.

There are a few counts of this clone. The rearrangement links TRBV7-9 to TRBJ1-1, with D tentatively TRBD1 (6 bases). CDR3 length equals 14 residues. CDR1 is SEHNR and CDR2 is FQNEAQ in the germline V gene (reference sequence). The V and J ends lost 4 bases and 1 base respectively, with 10 bases between them. The CDR3 sequence: CASSWGQPNTEAFF. The CDR3 nucleotides are TGTGCCAGCAGCTGGGGACAACCGAACACTGAAGCTTTCTTT.

V is TRBV10-1 and J is TRBJ2-7, with a weak D call TRBD1 (5 bases). The CDR3 loop spans 14 amino acids. Germline CDR1 reads WNHNN; CDR2 reads SYGVQD (reference sequence). V dropped 0 bases and J dropped 3 bases, with 9 bases sitting between them. CDR3 DNA sequence: TGCGCCAGCAGTGAGTCGGGCAGGGACTACGAGCAGTACTTC. Protein product: CASSESGRDYEQYF.

The chain uses TRBV7-8 and TRBJ1-3; D not certain. Germline V lookup: CDR1 SGHVS, CDR2 FQNEAQ. This CDR3 has 17 amino acids. Between the trimmed V and J ends, which lost 1 base and 4 bases, there was a span of 17 bases. As DNA, the CDR3 is TGTGCCAGCAGCTTAGACAGAATCCAGCTGGCCGGAAACACCATATATTTT. It yields the protein CASSLDRIQLAGNTIYF.

The chain combines TRBV30 with TRBJ1-4, with TRBD1 identical over 7 bases. Per the germline V gene, CDR1 is GTSNPN and CDR2 is SVGIG (reference sequence). Losses at the gene ends were 4 bases for V and 8 bases for J; bases not matched to a gene: 4. CDR3 length: 12 residues. CDR3 loop: CAWKGAAEKLFF. The CDR3 nucleotides read TGTGCCTGGAAGGGGGCAGCCGAAAAACTGTTTTTT.

The chain employs TRBV30 and TRBJ1-6; 8 bases line up with TRBD1. Losses at the gene ends were 0 bases for V and 0 bases for J; bases not matched to a gene: 10. Germline loops: CDR1 GTSNPN, CDR2 SVGIG (reference sequence). CDR3 length: 19 amino acids. The CDR3 nucleotides are TGTGCCTGGAGTGTACGGGCAGGGGGCTTGAGCTCCTATAATTCACCCCTCCACTTT. Translation gives CAWSVRAGGLSSYNSPLHF. Drawing the rest from reference TRBV30 and TRBJ1-6, the complete variable domain is SQTIHQWPATLVQPVGSPLSLECTVEGTSNPNLYWYRQAAGRGLQLLFYSVGIGQISSEVPQNLSASRPQDRQFILSSKKLLLSDSGFYLCAWSVRAGGLSSYNSPLHFGNGTRLTVT.

The chain employs TRBV6-5 and TRBJ1-2; D perhaps matches TRBD1 (6 bases). This CDR3 spans 14 amino acids. Germline lookup yields CDR1 MNHEY and CDR2 SVGAGI. Trimming shortened V by 3 bases and J by 2 bases, and 10 bases separated the two germline ends. CDR3 DNA sequence: TGTGCCAGCAGTTATGTCACAGGGAACTATGGCTACACCTTC. Amino acid sequence: CASSYVTGNYGYTF.

This chain joins TRBV28 and TRBJ1-5; D is uncertain. The CDR3 length is 15 residues. The germline V gene encodes CDR1 MDHEN and CDR2 SYDVKM. V was shortened by 4 bases and J by 2 bases, with 12 bases between the two germline ends. The CDR3 DNA is TGTGCCAGCAGTTCCACCGGAGCGGGCAATCAGCCCCAGCATTTT. As protein: CASSSTGAGNQPQHF. Full variable domain (missing parts from reference TRBV28 and TRBJ1-5): DVKVTQSSRYLVKRTGEKVFLECVQDMDHENMFWYRQDPGLGLRLIYFSYDVKMKEKGDIPEGYSVSREKKERFSLILESASTNQTSMYLCASSSTGAGNQPQHFGDGTRLSIL.